The text below deals with one TCR beta chain. This clonotype was counted only a few times. No cognate antigen has been identified for it. Per-nucleotide qualities are absent, and no much larger clonotype sits a single base away. Including cysteine and phenylalanine, the CDR3 has 13 amino acids. Only CDR3 DNA remains: 39 bases, in frame from the first base. The junction carries 10 bases between V and J, which are trimmed by 3 bases and 5 bases respectively. The protocol used for the library was PCR. The sample was run on an Illumina HiSeq 2500. To normalize quantification of the TCRbeta repertoire, the TCR libraries were built with molecular barcoding that relied on unique molecular identifiers. TCRdb reprocessing: public reads trimmed at Q25 with fastp, clones called with MiXCR, in-frame beta chains kept. Rows are unified per CDR3 protein, each entry keeping the most common DNA and genes. A total of approximately 350,000 distinct CDR3 sequences appear in this sample, 15% to 20% of them only once. Roughly 40% of the sample is taken by the ten largest.

The meaning of the sample's treatment or condition label: allogeneic hematopoietic cell transplantation with graft depleted of TCRalphabeta T cells and CD19 B cells. The transplant recipients were children given TCRalphabeta/CD19-depleted allogeneic hematopoietic cell grafts. This record belongs to a study of T-cell reconstitution after alpha-beta-depleted transplantation in children (dated by TCRdb to about 2016). With regard to the full study: T-cell immune reconstitution after TCRalphabeta/CD19-depleted allogeneic hematopoietic cell transplantation in children was quantitatively tracked in the study by means of TCR repertoire profiling.

Study-level results and caveats: In some patients, the high TCRbeta diversity seen at day 60 was put down to recipient T cells and intrathymic progenitors that had survived conditioning. Hyperexpanded clone frequencies declined over subsequent months; after one year, T-cell counts and TCRbeta diversity were mostly attributed to newly produced T cells. The apparently early recovery of alphabetaT-cell counts about two months after transplant reportedly depended on only several hundred rapidly expanded clones that came from non-depleted graft cells.

The chain was built from TRBV12-3 or TRBV12-4 and TRBJ1-2; a weak D assignment points to TRBD1 (5 bases agree). The TCR originated in a male patient aged 2 to 9 who had a stem cell transplant for acute lymphoblastic leukemia, so the T cells may come from the graft donor. The sample here was PBMCs, mostly from graft donor cells, taken 360 days after TCRalphabeta/CD19-depleted stem cell transplant. The CDR3 protein: CASSFGTPYGYTF. The DNA sequence is given as TGTGCCAGCAGTTTCGGGACTCCTTATGGCTACACCTTC.